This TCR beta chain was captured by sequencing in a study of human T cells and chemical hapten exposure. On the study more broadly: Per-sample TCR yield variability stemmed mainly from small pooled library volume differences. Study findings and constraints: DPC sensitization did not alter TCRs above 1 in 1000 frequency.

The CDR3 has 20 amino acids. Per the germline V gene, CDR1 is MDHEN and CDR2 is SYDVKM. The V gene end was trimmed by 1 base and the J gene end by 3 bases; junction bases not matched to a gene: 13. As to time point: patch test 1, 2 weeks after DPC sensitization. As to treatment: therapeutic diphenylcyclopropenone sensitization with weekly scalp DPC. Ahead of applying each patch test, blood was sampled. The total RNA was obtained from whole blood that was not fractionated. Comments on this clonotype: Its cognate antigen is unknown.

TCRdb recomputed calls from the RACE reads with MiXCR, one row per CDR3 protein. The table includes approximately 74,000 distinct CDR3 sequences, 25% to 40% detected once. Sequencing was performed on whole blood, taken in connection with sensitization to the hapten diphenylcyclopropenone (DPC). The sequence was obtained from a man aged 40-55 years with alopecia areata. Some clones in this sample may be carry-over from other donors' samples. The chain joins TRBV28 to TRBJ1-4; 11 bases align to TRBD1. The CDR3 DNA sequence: TGTGCCAGCAGTTTATATTATCCCGGGACAGGGGGGAAGGCTAATGAAAAACTGTTTTTT. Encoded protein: CASSLYYPGTGGKANEKLFF.